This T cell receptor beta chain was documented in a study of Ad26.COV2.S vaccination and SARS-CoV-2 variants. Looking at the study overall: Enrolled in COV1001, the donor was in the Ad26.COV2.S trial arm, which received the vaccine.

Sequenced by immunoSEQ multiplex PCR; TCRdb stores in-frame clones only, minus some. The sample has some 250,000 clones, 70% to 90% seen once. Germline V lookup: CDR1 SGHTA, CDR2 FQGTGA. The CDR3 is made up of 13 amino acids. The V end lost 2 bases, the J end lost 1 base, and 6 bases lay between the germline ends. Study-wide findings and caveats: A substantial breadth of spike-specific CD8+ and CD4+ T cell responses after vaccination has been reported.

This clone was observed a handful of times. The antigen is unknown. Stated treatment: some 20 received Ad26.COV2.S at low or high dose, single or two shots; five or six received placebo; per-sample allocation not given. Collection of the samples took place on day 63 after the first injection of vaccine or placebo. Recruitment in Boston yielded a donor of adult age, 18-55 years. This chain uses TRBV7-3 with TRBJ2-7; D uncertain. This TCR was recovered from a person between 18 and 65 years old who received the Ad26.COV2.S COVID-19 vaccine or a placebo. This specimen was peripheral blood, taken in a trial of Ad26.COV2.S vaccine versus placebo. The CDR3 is CASSLAVSYEQYF. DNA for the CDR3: TGTGCCAGCAGCTTAGCGGTGTCCTACGAGCAGTACTTC.